Sequencing of this T cell receptor beta chain was carried out in a study of blood T cell repertoires in COVID-19 (dated by TCRdb to 2020 to 2021). Background on the whole study: The collaborator samples originated in the United States, Italy and Spain and spanned the acute and convalescent phases of COVID-19. The prospective study material was composed of cDNA or gDNA derived from T cells, B-cell-depleted T cells, or PBMCs. Deeply sampled blood TCRbeta repertoires from subjects exposed to, actively infected with, or recovered from COVID-19 were included in the dataset. Samples were obtained from the ongoing ImmuneRACE study (first 160 participants) and from 1,254 subjects provided by 6 global collaborators. Sample metadata almost always included a de-identified subject ID, COVID-19 status, age in years and sex. Where available, HLA class I and class II types were taken from metadata supplied by the sample provider and were not determined by assay-based typing. The repertoires were released in a freely available public database intended as a resource for research on the immune response to SARS-CoV-2.

Reading from cysteine to phenylalanine, the CDR3 counts 13 amino acids. The DNA shown is the 39-base CDR3, in frame from base 1. Based on the germline V gene, the CDR1 and CDR2 sequences are MNHEY and SVGAGI. A distance of 7 bases separates the germline ends of V and J, which lose 2 bases and 2 bases respectively. About this clone itself: What this receptor recognizes is not known. Base qualities are not recorded, but no much larger clone differs from it by a single base.

The collaborating institutions used their own protocols to collect whole blood in K2EDTA tubes. Collaborator samples were shipped for TCRbeta analysis as frozen whole blood, isolated PBMCs, or DNA extracted from either sample type. Beyond this particular receptor, the publication reports: The quantity of clinical and demographic metadata differed by source and by participant and was supplied without curation.

TCRbeta CDR3 regions were amplified from genomic DNA using the immunoSEQ Assay, a bias-controlled multiplex PCR. The study's processing was this. Within the assay, amplification of reference gene primers was used to estimate how many nucleated cells each sample contained. To quantify the absolute abundance of each unique TCRbeta CDR3 rearrangement, sequence reads were collapsed and filtered. Productive Simpson clonality was computed per sample as the square root of Simpson's diversity index over productive rearrangements. TCRdb provides this immuneACCESS table in a form limited to in-frame rearrangements. Some clones are lacking; in checked studies, under half of them reflect an unresolved V gene, and why the rest are absent is not known. For V, J and clone size, that table is used; D and trimming come from the DNA. In this sample the table shows around 54,000 clones, around 89% of which occur a single time. The ten largest clones take up around 2.2% of the sample.

Material for sequencing was peripheral blood. The rearrangement combines TRBV6-5 with TRBJ2-7; confidence is insufficient to name the D gene. The TCR originated in a human donor in a cohort sampled during active COVID-19. This receptor carries the CDR3 CASSYTQTYEQYF. The nucleotides read TGTGCCAGCAGTTACACACAAACCTACGAGCAGTACTTC.